This record looks at one TCR beta chain sequence and its context. The data originate from a study of kidney transplant recipient with SARS-CoV-2 infection. This CDR3 is built from 15 residues. Germline-derived CDR1 and CDR2 are DFQATT and SNEGSKA (reference sequence). Trimming at V came to 6 bases and at J to 3 bases, leaving 10 bases not matched to a gene. TCRdb reprocessed the reads via MiXCR and lists one record per CDR3 protein. The repertoire includes under 250,000 distinct CDR3 sequences, 25% to 30% of them detected once, and about 7% sits in the top ten. This clonotype was sampled from a young adult male patient who had COVID-19 and was a kidney transplant recipient. A subset of T cells may come from the graft donor. The material was a blood sample, obtained at baseline and on roughly day 110 from a kidney transplant recipient. The chain joins TRBV20-1 to TRBJ2-7; 11 nucleotides align to TRBD1. The CDR3, as DNA: TGCAGTGCAAACACGGACAGGGGGCGATACTACGAGCAGTACTTC. It encodes CSANTDRGRYYEQYF.